Reported below is one T cell receptor (beta chain). This CDR3 has 15 amino acids. From germline, CDR1 is KGHSH and CDR2 LQKENI. V was pared by 3 bases and J by 2 bases, with 7 bases of the junction left unmatched. TCRdb's table, derived via immunoSEQ multiplex PCR, lists solely in-frame clones and lacks some. There are approximately 400,000 clones in the sample; more than 85% occur only once, and about 0.9% lies in the top ten. These data belong to a study of blood T cell repertoires in COVID-19. On the study more broadly: In each case, the material was cDNA or gDNA derived from T cells, B-cell-depleted T cells, or PBMCs.

This rearrangement joins TRBV18 to TRBJ2-7; TRBD1 aligns across 7 bases. Input material: PBMCs or T cells enriched from blood (not recorded which). The sequence was collected from a woman between 40 and 55 years old who had been exposed to COVID-19. CDR3 bases: TGTGCCAGCTCACCCGGGACAGCCCTCACCTACGAGCAGTACTTC. Translated, it gives CASSPGTALTYEQYF.